This TCR beta chain comes out of a study of cytomegalovirus exposure and HLA in healthy donors. Clones were sequenced by immunoSEQ multiplex PCR, and TCRdb holds only the in-frame ones, with some missing. The repertoire holds about 200,000 clones, with 84% as singletons. Germline trimming cut 7 bases from V and 6 bases from J; bases unmatched to any gene: 5. The germline gives CDR1 LNHDA, CDR2 SQIVND (reference sequence). The CDR3 is made up of 14 amino acids. The TCR sequence derives from a woman aged 25 to 39 in good health and CMV-seropositive. The J gene is TRBJ2-2, the V gene TRBV19, with 10 bases lining up with TRBD1. The sample consisted of PBMCs. The CDR3 DNA reads TGTGCCAGTACCCGACAGGGGGCGTCCGGGGAGCTGTTTTTT. It is translated as CASTRQGASGELFF.